This T cell receptor (beta chain) came from a study of T cell repertoires in cytomegalovirus infection. This CDR3 has 15 amino acids. Trimming left V 4 bases short and J 0 bases short, with 14 bases between. Germline values: CDR1 SGHDT, CDR2 YYEEEE. TCRdb ran MiXCR on the reads and lists one entry per CDR3 protein. The table lists around 300,000 distinct CDR3 sequences, more than 20% of them singletons. The chain combines TRBV5-6 with TRBJ2-7; D is unresolved. The sample comprised PBMCs. The TCR comes from a human donor in good health (CMV status not recorded). Some clones in this sample may be carry-over from other donors' samples. The DNA for the CDR3 is TGTGCCAGCAGCCACGACACCTTGACCTCCTACGAGCAGTACTTC. Amino acid sequence: CASSHDTLTSYEQYF. Complete variable domain (other parts from reference TRBV5-6 and TRBJ2-7): DAGVTQSPTHLIKTRGQQVTLRCSPKSGHDTVSWYQQALGQGPQFIFQYYEEEERQRGNFPDRFSGHQFPNYSSELNVNALLLGDSALYLCASSHDTLTSYEQYFGPGTRLTVT.